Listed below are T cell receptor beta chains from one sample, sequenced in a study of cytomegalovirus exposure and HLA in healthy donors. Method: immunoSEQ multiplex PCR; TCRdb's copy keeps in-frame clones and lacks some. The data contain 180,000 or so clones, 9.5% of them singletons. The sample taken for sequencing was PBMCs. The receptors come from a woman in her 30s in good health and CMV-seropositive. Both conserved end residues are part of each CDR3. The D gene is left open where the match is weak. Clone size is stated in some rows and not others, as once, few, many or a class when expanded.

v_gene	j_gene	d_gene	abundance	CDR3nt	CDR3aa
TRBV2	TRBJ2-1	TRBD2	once	TGTGCCAGCAGGGCATCCCTGACTAGCGGGGAGTCCTACAATGAGCAGTTCTTC	CASRASLTSGESYNEQFF
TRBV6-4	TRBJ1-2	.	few	TGTGCCAGCAGTGACACCAGGGTCCTTAACTATGGCTACACCTTC	CASSDTRVLNYGYTF
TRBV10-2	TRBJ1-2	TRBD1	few	TGCGCCAGCAGTGACCCCGGGACAGGGAGGAGCTATGGCTACACCTTC	CASSDPGTGRSYGYTF
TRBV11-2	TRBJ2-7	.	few	TGTGCCAGCAGCTTATCCGTGGTTTGGGGGCGGAGAACGACCTACGAGCAGTACTTC	CASSLSVVWGRRTTYEQYF
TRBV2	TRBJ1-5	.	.	TGTGCCAGCGACTATGTATTGGGCCCGAGCTCGTTACAGCCCCAGCATTTT	CASDYVLGPSSLQPQHF
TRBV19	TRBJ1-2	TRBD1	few	TGTGCCAGTAGTATCAGTGCTGGACAGGGGAACTATGGCTACACCTTC	CASSISAGQGNYGYTF
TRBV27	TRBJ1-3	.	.	TGTGCCAGCAGCCCGGGCGTACAGGACTCTGGAAACACCATATATTTT	CASSPGVQDSGNTIYF
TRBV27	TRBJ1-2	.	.	TGTGCCAGCAGTCCGGATGAGGACTATGGCTACACCTTC	CASSPDEDYGYTF
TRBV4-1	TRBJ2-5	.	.	TGCGCCAGCAGCCAAGATCACGGAGAGACCCAGTACTTC	CASSQDHGETQYF
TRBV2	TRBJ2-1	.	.	TGTGCCAGCAGTGGCCAGGGGATATCCTACAATGAGCAGTTCTTC	CASSGQGISYNEQFF
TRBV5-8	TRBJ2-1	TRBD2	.	TGTGCCAGCAGCACGAGCGGGAGGGGGGTGTATGAGCAGTTCTTC	CASSTSGRGVYEQFF
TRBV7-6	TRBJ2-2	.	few	TGTGCCAGCAGAAGTCAGGCCGGGGAGCTGTTTTTT	CASRSQAGELFF
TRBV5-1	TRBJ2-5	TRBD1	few	TGCGCCAGCAGCCCTGGGACAGTTCAAGAGACCCAGTACTTC	CASSPGTVQETQYF
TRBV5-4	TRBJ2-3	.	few	TGTGCCAGCAGCTCCGGGGAACCCCTCCTCGGTACGCAGTATTTT	CASSSGEPLLGTQYF
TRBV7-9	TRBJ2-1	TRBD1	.	TGTGCCAGCACCTTAAGAGAGGGGACAGGGGACTACAATGAGCAGTTCTTC	CASTLREGTGDYNEQFF
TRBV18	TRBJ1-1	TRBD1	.	TGTGCCAGCTCACGAGGGACAGTTGAAGCTTTCTTT	CASSRGTVEAFF
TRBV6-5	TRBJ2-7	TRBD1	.	TGTGCCAGCAGTTACTCGGGGACAGGGGAGTACGAGCAGTACTTC	CASSYSGTGEYEQYF
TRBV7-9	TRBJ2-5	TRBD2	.	TGTGCCAGCAGACTAGCGGGAGAGACCCAGTACTTC	CASRLAGETQYF
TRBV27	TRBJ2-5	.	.	TGTGCCAGCGCTCGACCCCACGGCCAGACACCCGAAGAGACCCAGTACTTC	CASARPHGQTPEETQYF
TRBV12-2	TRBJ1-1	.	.	TGTGCAAGTCGCCAAAAGTGGACAGGCCGAAACACTGAAGCTTTCTTT	CASRQKWTGRNTEAFF
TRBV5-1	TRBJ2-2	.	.	TGCGCCAGCAGCTTCGTATCCGACACCGGGGAGCTGTTTTTT	CASSFVSDTGELFF
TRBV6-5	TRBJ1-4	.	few	TGTGCCAGCACCCAGGAGAGAGGGAATGAAAAACTGTTTTTT	CASTQERGNEKLFF
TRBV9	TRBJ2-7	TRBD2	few	TGTGCCAGCAGCGGGACGACTAGCGGGGTGGAGGAGCAGTACTTC	CASSGTTSGVEEQYF
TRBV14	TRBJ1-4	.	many	TGTGCCAGCAGCCAAAGGACTCCCCGCGAAAAACTGTTTTTT	CASSQRTPREKLFF